This T cell receptor (beta chain) appears in the sequencing data of a study of breast tumors, draining lymph nodes, adjacent tissues. Worth noting for this clonotype: Its antigen is unidentified. A much bigger clone sits one base away, suggesting this may be a read error.

General study findings and limits: Findings are consistent with lymph node origin and intratumoral expansion of most tumor T cells. That most tumor T cells come from lymph nodes remained unproven.

Axillary draining lymph nodes of breast cancer patients supplied the node samples. The CDR3 totals 14 residues. Germline-derived CDR1 and CDR2 are MNHNS and SASEGT. Each CDR3 protein gets one entry after TCRdb re-called the multiplex PCR reads with MiXCR. The sample includes 100,000 or so distinct CDR3 sequences, approximately 22% seen only once; the top ten take under 1.5%. This TCR was sampled from a female donor with breast cancer. Some clones in this sample may be carry-over from other donors' samples. Input material: axillary lymph node tissue. The chain employs TRBV6-1 and TRBJ2-1; D uncertain. The CDR3, as DNA: TGTGCCAGCAGTGAATCAGTGGTCTACGATGAGCAGTTCTTC. Translating gives CASSESVVYDEQFF.